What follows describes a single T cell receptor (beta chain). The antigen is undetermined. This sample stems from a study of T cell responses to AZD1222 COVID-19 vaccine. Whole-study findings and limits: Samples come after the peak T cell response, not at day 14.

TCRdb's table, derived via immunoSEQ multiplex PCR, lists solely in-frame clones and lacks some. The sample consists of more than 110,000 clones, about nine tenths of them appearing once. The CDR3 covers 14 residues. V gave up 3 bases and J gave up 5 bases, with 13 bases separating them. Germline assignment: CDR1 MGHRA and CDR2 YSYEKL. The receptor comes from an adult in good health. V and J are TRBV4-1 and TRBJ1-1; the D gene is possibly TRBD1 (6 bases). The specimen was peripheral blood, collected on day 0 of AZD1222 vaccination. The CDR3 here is CASSHRQGRTEAFF. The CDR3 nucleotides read TGCGCCAGCAGCCATAGGCAGGGGCGGACTGAAGCTTTCTTT.